The clone carrying this T cell receptor beta chain was seen many times. Its antigen is unidentified. This sample is part of a study of molecular identifiers for immune sequencing clone quantification. TCRdb re-derived calls from the PCR reads in MiXCR, one entry per CDR3 protein. The data hold approximately 550,000 distinct CDR3 sequences, with around 21% observed a single time. Overall study findings and caveats: More than 97% of effector molecules, versus under 1% of naive-cell molecules, belonged to clones above 20 RNA copies.

Sorted naive CD8 T cells, roughly 17,000 to 1,100,000, were sequenced from 10%, 30% or 50% RNA. The CDR3 contains 15 residues. V lost 7 bases, J lost 6 bases, and 18 bases lay in between. Germline CDR1 reads MNHEY; CDR2 reads SVGEGT. The chain has TRBV6-2 or TRBV6-3 and TRBJ2-2; D possibly corresponds to TRBD2 (5 bases). Sequencing was carried out using naive CD8+ T cells from blood, with Jurkat cell RNA spiked in. Documented subset: FACS-sorted CD8+CD4-CCR7+CD45RA+ naive T cells. This clonotype was sampled from a human donor in good health. Some libraries in this study had Jurkat cell RNA spiked in. The CDR3 region has the DNA TGTGCCAGCACCTGGACTCAAGGGTCGGCCGGGGAGCTGTTTTTT. Translation: CASTWTQGSAGELFF.